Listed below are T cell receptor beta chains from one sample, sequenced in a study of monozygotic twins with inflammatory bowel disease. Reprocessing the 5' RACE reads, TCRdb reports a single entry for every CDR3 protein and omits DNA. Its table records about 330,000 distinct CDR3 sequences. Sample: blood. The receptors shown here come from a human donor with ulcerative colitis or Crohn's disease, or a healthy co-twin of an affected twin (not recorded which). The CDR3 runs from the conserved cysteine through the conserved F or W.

CDR3: CASSLGTGFTGELFF
V: TRBV7-6
J: TRBJ2-2

CDR3: CATGDTDTQYF
V: TRBV10-3
J: TRBJ2-3

CDR3: CSALSSRASYEQYF
V: TRBV20-1
J: TRBJ2-7

CDR3: CARSNRAAGNTIYF
V: TRBV12-3/TRBV12-4
J: TRBJ1-3

CDR3: CASSLGSRDEQYF
V: TRBV5-1
J: TRBJ2-7

CDR3: CSAREFGRNEQFF
V: TRBV20-1
J: TRBJ2-1

CDR3: CASSTQVGVNQPQHF
V: TRBV19
J: TRBJ1-5

CDR3: CSATPRTSGSTDTQYF
V: TRBV20-1
J: TRBJ2-3

CDR3: CATSDSGTGFSEQYF
V: TRBV24-1
J: TRBJ2-7

CDR3: CASSTDTRRFLRNTIYF
V: TRBV12-3/TRBV12-4
J: TRBJ1-3

CDR3: CASSPHSGTYEQYF
V: TRBV11-2
J: TRBJ2-7

CDR3: CSARSGASSGDTQYF
V: TRBV20-1
J: TRBJ2-3

CDR3: CATTIAGRDTGELFF
V: TRBV18
J: TRBJ2-2

CDR3: CASSRSGTGVYGYTF
V: TRBV4-2
J: TRBJ1-2

CDR3: CASSVGPLASGSSETQYF
V: TRBV5-1
J: TRBJ2-5

CDR3: CASSDGGILGSPLHF
V: TRBV25-1
J: TRBJ1-6

CDR3: CASTGSRGQGVLTGELFF
V: TRBV2
J: TRBJ2-2

CDR3: CASSSQDRGGNQPQHF
V: TRBV7-9
J: TRBJ1-5

CDR3: CASSPLMGETQYF
V: TRBV27
J: TRBJ2-5

CDR3: CASSPALRSMNTEAFF
V: TRBV4-1
J: TRBJ1-1

CDR3: CASSSTDRGHEQFF
V: TRBV7-9
J: TRBJ2-1

CDR3: CASSSGGSTDTQYF
V: TRBV12-3/TRBV12-4
J: TRBJ2-3

CDR3: CASSLAPGGNTEAFF
V: TRBV12-3/TRBV12-4
J: TRBJ1-1

CDR3: CASQLGGLAQPRTSQEQFF
V: TRBV12-3/TRBV12-4
J: TRBJ2-1

CDR3: CASCSLEGGTDTQYF
V: TRBV28
J: TRBJ2-3

CDR3: CASSLINTEAFF
V: TRBV28
J: TRBJ1-1

CDR3: CASSPQGGGDTEAFF
V: TRBV7-2
J: TRBJ1-1

CDR3: CASSPLGGADEQFF
V: TRBV5-1
J: TRBJ2-1

CDR3: CASSLDHGLNTGELFF
V: TRBV12-3/TRBV12-4
J: TRBJ2-2

CDR3: CASSQGPISSYNEQFF
V: TRBV7-2
J: TRBJ2-1

CDR3: CASSYHPRDSYSGANVLTF
V: TRBV6-5
J: TRBJ2-6

CDR3: CASSSGQYGEQYF
V: TRBV5-1
J: TRBJ2-7

CDR3: CSGSSGANVLTF
V: TRBV20-1
J: TRBJ2-6

CDR3: CASSFKFRGRAGELFF
V: TRBV28
J: TRBJ2-2

CDR3: CSAGTGGLAGELNMQYF
V: TRBV20-1
J: TRBJ2-4

CDR3: CASSSGGAPSYEQYF
V: TRBV27
J: TRBJ2-7

CDR3: CASSADIGGSKNIQYF
V: TRBV2
J: TRBJ2-4

CDR3: CASSMDRTYEQYF
V: TRBV5-6
J: TRBJ2-7

CDR3: CASSFQGGYEGYTF
V: TRBV11-2
J: TRBJ1-2

CDR3: CASSLAAGGNQPQHF
V: TRBV7-6
J: TRBJ1-5

CDR3: CASSLYRRGETQYF
V: TRBV7-2
J: TRBJ2-5

CDR3: CASTEGATRPLHF
V: TRBV6-6
J: TRBJ1-6

CDR3: CASSSAGGGNTIYF
V: TRBV7-2
J: TRBJ1-3

CDR3: CASRWGGSTDTQYF
V: TRBV12-3/TRBV12-4
J: TRBJ2-3

CDR3: CASRFTGGRANEKLFF
V: TRBV11-2
J: TRBJ1-4

CDR3: CASSLPSSGETQYF
V: TRBV7-8
J: TRBJ2-5

CDR3: CASSLGSGRTTGAFF
V: TRBV11-2
J: TRBJ1-1

CDR3: CASTAMQIFNEQFF
V: TRBV6-2/TRBV6-3
J: TRBJ2-1

CDR3: CASRPSRVPDTIYF
V: TRBV5-1
J: TRBJ1-3

CDR3: CASSSGRLTEAFF
V: TRBV12-3/TRBV12-4
J: TRBJ1-1

CDR3: CASSTGGTIYEQYF
V: TRBV12-3/TRBV12-4
J: TRBJ2-7

CDR3: CASSYRDTDSGNTIYF
V: TRBV5-1
J: TRBJ1-3

CDR3: CASSLDPNQPQHF
V: TRBV5-1
J: TRBJ1-5

CDR3: CASSLGWGGVDEQFF
V: TRBV5-1
J: TRBJ2-1

CDR3: CSARDSSGSHTDTQYF
V: TRBV20-1
J: TRBJ2-3

CDR3: CAVSQGPGINEQFF
V: TRBV27
J: TRBJ2-1

CDR3: CSARTSTAGELFF
V: TRBV20-1
J: TRBJ2-2

CDR3: CASSGAYNEQFF
V: TRBV19
J: TRBJ2-1

CDR3: CASSYGSENSPLHF
V: TRBV6-2/TRBV6-3
J: TRBJ1-6